What follows are 17 T cell receptor beta chains derived from one specimen sequenced in a study of T cells in Graves' hyperthyroidism and ophthalmopathy. TCR beta CDR3 sequences were amplified from RNA transcripts. The HTBI set primed first-round TCR CDR3 RT-PCR. TCRdb independently ran MiXCR on the multiplex PCR reads; one entry per CDR3 protein. The sample has under 450,000 distinct CDR3 sequences, around 16% seen once. Source material: blood. The receptor source for this set is a woman under 30 with Graves' hyperthyroidism.

This clonotype was observed a few times. The CDR3: CASSVDTPGKGYTF. The CDR3 DNA reads TGCGCCAGCAGCGTTGACACCCCAGGGAAGGGCTACACCTTC. The V gene is TRBV5-1, the J gene TRBJ1-2, with TRBD1 as a possible D gene (5 bases). This CDR3 is 14 amino acids long. In germline, CDR1 is SGHRS, CDR2 YFSETQ. V was pared by 4 bases and J by 8 bases, with 18 bases between.

This clonotype occurred a few times. A read error may explain this, as a much larger clone is one base away. The genes are TRBV7-2 and TRBJ2-1; D may be TRBD2 (5 bases). V gave up 1 base and J gave up 5 bases, with 15 bases separating them. The CDR3 runs 16 residues. CDR1 and CDR2 (germline): SGHTA, FQGNSA. The CDR3 DNA reads TGTGCCAGCAGCTTAGTGCGGAGCGGACTCAACAATGAGCAGTTCTTC. Translating it yields CASSLVRSGLNNEQFF. Combining the CDR3 with reference TRBV7-2 and TRBJ2-1 gives the whole variable domain GAGVSQSPSNKVTEKGKDVELRCDPISGHTALYWYRQSLGQGLEFLIYFQGNSAPDKSGLPSDRFSAERTGGSVSTLTIQRTQQEDSAVYLCASSLVRSGLNNEQFFGPGTRLTVL.

This clonotype was observed at least ten times. V usage is TRBV13 and J usage is TRBJ2-5, with D tentatively TRBD2 (6 bases). Trimming removed 5 bases at V and 5 bases at J, with 12 bases between. The CDR3 contains 13 residues. Germline lookup yields CDR1 PRHDT and CDR2 FYEKMQ (reference sequence). The CDR3, as DNA: TGTGCCAGCAGCGGCAGGGAGGACGAGACCCAGTACTTC. It translates to CASSGREDETQYF.

This chain joins TRBV7-2 and TRBJ2-3; 9 positions agree with TRBD2. With V trimmed by 2 bases and J by 5 bases, 8 bases remained unmatched. Germline loops: CDR1 SGHTA, CDR2 FQGNSA. The length of the CDR3 is 16 residues. The CDR3 loop reads CASSLISAGGRDTQYF. DNA of the CDR3: TGTGCCAGCAGCTTAATCTCCGCGGGGGGGCGAGATACGCAGTATTTT. The variable domain in full, completed from reference TRBV7-2 and TRBJ2-3, reads GAGVSQSPSNKVTEKGKDVELRCDPISGHTALYWYRQSLGQGLEFLIYFQGNSAPDKSGLPSDRFSAERTGGSVSTLTIQRTQQEDSAVYLCASSLISAGGRDTQYFGPGTRLTVL.

The V and J genes are TRBV9 and TRBJ1-3; 7 bases line up with TRBD1. CDR1 and CDR2 from the germline V gene are SGDLS and YYNGEE. The J segment lost 0 bases and the V segment lost 6 bases, leaving 9 bases of the junction unmatched. CDR3 length: 16 amino acids. CDR3 region: CASTDEGAPSGNTIYF. CDR3 coding DNA: TGTGCCAGCACCGACGAGGGGGCTCCCTCTGGAAACACCATATATTTT.

In its sample, this clonotype was seen many times. The chain is built from TRBV12-3 or TRBV12-4 and TRBJ2-7, with D perhaps matching TRBD1 or TRBD2 (5 bases each). The CDR3 covers 13 residues. V was pared by 6 bases and J by 7 bases, with 16 bases between. This CDR3 reads CASRVTAAGEQYF. CDR3 DNA sequence: TGTGCCAGCAGAGTGACAGCGGCAGGAGAGCAGTACTTC.

This clonotype has at least ten counts. The rearrangement uses TRBV6-2 or TRBV6-3 and TRBJ2-7, with D perhaps matching TRBD1 (6 bases). The CDR3 sequence is 12 residues long. The germline gives CDR1 MNHEY, CDR2 SVGEGT. The V end was cut by 4 bases, the J end by 7 bases, with 11 bases between. Written as DNA, the CDR3 is TGTGCCAGCAGTTTTCACAGGGAGGAGCAGTACTTC. Its protein product is CASSFHREEQYF.

The sample holds a few counts of this clonotype. The J gene is TRBJ2-3, the V gene TRBV29-1; 8 bases match TRBD2. The germline gives CDR1 SQVTM, CDR2 ANQGSEA. V lost 6 bases and J lost 7; bases outside the gene matches: 12. This CDR3 is 14 amino acids long. Here the CDR3 DNA reads TGCAGCGTAGAAATAGCGGGGATCAGGAATACGCAGTATTTT. Translation: CSVEIAGIRNTQYF.

This clonotype was counted ten times or more. CDR3 sequence: CASTPGTSGVEQFF. The CDR3 bases are TGTGCCAGCACCCCCGGGACTAGCGGAGTTGAGCAGTTCTTC. This chain joins TRBV27 and TRBJ2-1; TRBD2 aligns across 11 bases. The germline V gene has CDR1 MNHEY and CDR2 SMNVEV (reference sequence). This CDR3 is 14 amino acids long. V was pared by 7 bases and J by 9 bases, with 8 bases of the junction left unmatched.

This clonotype has at least ten counts. V gene TRBV28 combines with J gene TRBJ1-1; no clear D. Germline V gives CDR1 MDHEN, CDR2 SYDVKM. V lost 2 bases and J 4 bases, leaving 8 bases between the germline ends. This CDR3 comprises 13 residues. The CDR3 here is CASSLMGRTEAFF. CDR3 DNA sequence: TGTGCCAGCAGTTTAATGGGTCGCACTGAAGCTTTCTTT.

The chain couples TRBV18 to TRBJ2-2; the D gene is possibly TRBD2 (6 bases). Trimming removed 3 bases at V and 1 base at J, with 15 bases between. This CDR3 contains 17 residues. Germline CDR1 and CDR2: KGHSH and LQKENI. The CDR3 loop reads CASSPVPGAGNTGELFF. CDR3 bases: TGTGCCAGCTCACCCGTCCCAGGAGCGGGGAACACCGGGGAGCTGTTTTTT.

This chain connects TRBV10-3 to TRBJ2-7; no definite D call. V gave up 4 bases and J gave up 7 bases, with 11 bases separating them. Germline V gives CDR1 ENHRY, CDR2 SYGVKD. CDR3 size: 12 residues. CDR3 sequence: CAISGSEREQYF. In DNA form, the CDR3 reads TGTGCCATCAGTGGATCTGAGAGAGAGCAGTACTTC.

This chain uses TRBV20-1 with TRBJ1-2; weak D call: TRBD1 (5 bases). CDR3 length: 14 amino acids. The germline CDR1 and CDR2 sequences are DFQATT and SNEGSKA (reference sequence). The V and J ends lost 4 bases and 1 base respectively, with 13 bases between them. DNA for the CDR3: TGCAGTGCTACAGGGCAGTCCCTTAACTATGGCTACACCTTC. Its protein is CSATGQSLNYGYTF.

This clonotype has a count of ten or more. The V call is TRBV2, the J call TRBJ2-1, with TRBD2 matching over 7 bases. Losses at the gene ends were 4 bases for V and 5 bases for J; bases not matched to a gene: 5. The CDR3 extends over 14 amino acids. Germline lookup yields CDR1 SNHLY and CDR2 FYNNEI. CDR3 DNA sequence: TGTGCCAGCAGTGTATTGGGGGGGAACAATGAGCAGTTCTTC. Its protein is CASSVLGGNNEQFF.

This clonotype was found many times. V gene TRBV3-1 combines with J gene TRBJ2-7, with 8 bases lining up with TRBD1. Germline assignment: CDR1 LGHDT and CDR2 YNNKEL (reference sequence). This CDR3 comprises 14 residues. The trim removed 4 bases at V and 4 bases at J, leaving 6 bases unmatched. The CDR3 spells CASSPSRDRYEQYF. CDR3 in DNA: TGTGCCAGCAGCCCTTCGAGGGACAGGTACGAGCAGTACTTC.

This chain joins TRBV6-1 and TRBJ2-7; 7 bases are a match to TRBD1. The trim removed 6 bases at V and 6 bases at J, leaving 8 bases unmatched. Per the germline V gene, CDR1 is MNHNS and CDR2 is SASEGT. The CDR3 covers 13 residues. The CDR3: CASSQLQGSEQYF. CDR3 DNA: TGTGCCAGCAGCCAGTTACAGGGGAGCGAGCAGTACTTC.

This clonotype was seen at least ten times. This chain connects TRBV2 to TRBJ1-1; TRBD1 is a possible D gene (6 bases). Germline loops: CDR1 SNHLY, CDR2 FYNNEI. The CDR3 is 14 residues long. Deletions cut 0 bases from V and 5 bases from J, with 10 bases between. CDR3 DNA sequence: TGTGCCAGCAGTGAAGCCCGGAGGGGGACTGAAGCTTTCTTT. Translation gives CASSEARRGTEAFF.